This paragraph covers one T cell receptor (beta chain) sequence. Antigen: not known. This CDR3 region has 14 residues. The V gene's germline CDR1 is SGDLS and CDR2 YYNGEE. V lost 4 bases to trimming and J lost 0 bases, with 11 bases between them. These data are taken from a study of graft-versus-host responses after intestinal transplantation. Study-wide context: Recipients received multivisceral, liver-intestinal, or isolated intestinal transplants. Induction using anti-thymocyte globulin, followed by tacrolimus and steroids for approximately 3 years, was given to all recipients. Broader study findings: GvH clones detected in recipient marrow included some appearing first in ileum or blood.

Libraries were prepared by immunoSEQ multiplex PCR; TCRdb keeps only in-frame clonotypes and omits some of them. The sample carries 75,000 to 95,000 clones, under 95% recorded once. This sequence was found in a human donor who was the organ donor for an intestinal transplant. Specimen: unstimulated CD4+ T cells sorted from spleen or lymph node cells, collected before transplant. V gene TRBV9 combines with J gene TRBJ2-7; D uncertain. Here the CDR3 reads CASSRGGSSYEQYF. In nucleotides, the CDR3 is TGTGCCAGCAGCAGAGGCGGCAGCTCCTACGAGCAGTACTTC.